The 3 T cell receptor beta chains below all came from one sample that was sequenced in a study of blood T cell repertoires in COVID-19. Assay: immunoSEQ multiplex PCR; the TCRdb copy retains only in-frame clones and omits some. Of about 120,000 clones listed, roughly 84% are singletons. Sequencing was carried out using peripheral blood. These receptor sequences come from a man aged 35 to 55 with acute or convalescent COVID-19.

The rearrangement joins TRBV6-5 to TRBJ1-2; D may be TRBD1 (5 bases). The CDR3 has 13 residues. Per the germline V gene, CDR1 is MNHEY and CDR2 is SVGAGI. Deletions cut 2 bases from V and 4 bases from J, with 8 bases between. CDR3 nucleotides: TGTGCCAGCAGTTACGCCGACAGCTATGGCTACACCTTC. Its translation: CASSYADSYGYTF.

V usage is TRBV2 and J usage is TRBJ1-6; D is perhaps TRBD1 (6 bases). The CDR3 totals 16 residues. Deletions cut 6 bases from V and 10 bases from J, with 22 bases between. Germline V gene lookup returns CDR1 SNHLY and CDR2 FYNNEI. The CDR3 DNA is TGTGCCAGCAGAGCAGACGGGCGGATCGGGACATCACCCCTCCACTTT. Translated, it gives CASRADGRIGTSPLHF.

This clone was detected once. This chain connects TRBV19 to TRBJ2-4, with TRBD1 as a possible D gene (5 bases). Germline lookup yields CDR1 LNHDA and CDR2 SQIVND (reference sequence). The V and J ends lost 4 bases and 1 base respectively, with 11 bases between them. This CDR3 is built from 15 residues. CDR3 protein: CASSTQTVAKNIQYF. The CDR3 nucleotides are TGTGCCAGTAGTACTCAGACAGTTGCCAAAAACATTCAGTACTTC.